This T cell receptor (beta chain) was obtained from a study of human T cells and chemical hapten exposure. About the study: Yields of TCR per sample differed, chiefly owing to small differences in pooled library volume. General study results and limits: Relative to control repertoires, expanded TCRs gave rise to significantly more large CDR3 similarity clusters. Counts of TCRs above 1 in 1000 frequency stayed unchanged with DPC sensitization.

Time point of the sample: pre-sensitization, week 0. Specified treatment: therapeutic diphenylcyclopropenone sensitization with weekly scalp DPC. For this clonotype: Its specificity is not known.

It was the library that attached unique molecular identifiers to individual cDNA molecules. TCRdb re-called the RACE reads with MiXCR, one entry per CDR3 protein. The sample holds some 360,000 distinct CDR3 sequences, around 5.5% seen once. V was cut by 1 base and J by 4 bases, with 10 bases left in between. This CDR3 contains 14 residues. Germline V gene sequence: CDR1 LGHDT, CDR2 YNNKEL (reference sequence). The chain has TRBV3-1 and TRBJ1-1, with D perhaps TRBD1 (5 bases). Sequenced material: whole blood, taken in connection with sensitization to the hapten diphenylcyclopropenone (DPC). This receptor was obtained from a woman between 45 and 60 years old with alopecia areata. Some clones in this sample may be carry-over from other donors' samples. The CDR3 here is CASSQVGRATEAFF. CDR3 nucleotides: TGTGCCAGCAGCCAAGTAGGCAGGGCCACTGAAGCTTTCTTT.